The entry below gives a single TCR beta chain sequence along with its context. Its specificity is not known. This entry comes from a study of T cells after yellow fever vaccination. Study-wide findings and caveats: Researchers cautioned that FACS-sorted repertoires could harbor abundant clonotypes contaminating from the bulk population. A weaker but faster secondary response was observed, peaking on day 5 versus 15. The booster response re-showed most primary clones: approximately 95% CD4, about 89% CD8.

The CDR3 is made up of 13 amino acids. They built TCR cDNA with 5'RACE template switching, a step that put in a universal primer site and UMIs. TCRdb used MiXCR to reprocess the 5' RACE reads, holding one entry per CDR3 protein. The table lists about 550,000 distinct CDR3 sequences, about a fifth of them singletons. Sequenced material: PBMCs, taken 15 days after the yellow fever booster vaccination. The genes are TRBV1 and TRBJ2-3. TRBV1 counts as a pseudogene. This sequence originates from a man younger than 45 who received the YFV17D yellow fever vaccine. CDR3 nucleotides: TGTGCCAGCAGACTAACCGAATCCGGTACGCAGTATTTT. It yields the protein CASRLTESGTQYF.